This TCR beta chain stems from a study of technical replicates of blood from four donors. CDR3 length: 16 residues. Per germline, CDR1 MNHEY and CDR2 SMNVEV (reference sequence). Between the trimmed V and J ends, which lost 6 bases and 10 bases, there was a span of 25 bases. Assay: immunoSEQ multiplex PCR; the TCRdb copy retains only in-frame clones and omits some. The top ten clones hold more than 0.2% of a sample with fewer than 90,000 clones, around 94% of them seen once. The receptor was derived from a human donor in good health. Source material: T cells isolated from PBMCs. The chain couples TRBV27 to TRBJ2-1; perhaps TRBD2 as D (6 bases). CDR3: CASSNPPGLLQKEQFF. DNA of the CDR3: TGTGCCAGCAGCAATCCCCCCGGACTACTGCAGAAGGAGCAGTTCTTC.